The clone carrying this T cell receptor beta chain appeared many times. The V and J ends lost 0 bases and 7 bases respectively, with 13 bases between them. CDR3 length equals 15 residues. Germline V gene sequence: CDR1 MNHEY, CDR2 SMNVEV (reference sequence). TCRdb used MiXCR to reprocess the RT-PCR reads, holding one entry per CDR3 protein. There are more than 550,000 distinct CDR3 sequences in the sample; approximately 15% occur only once, and 3% to 4.5% lies in the top ten. The V and J genes are TRBV27 and TRBJ1-5, with a possible D match to TRBD1 (6 bases). This sequence was found in a female donor in good health, serving as a healthy control. Input material: memory CD4+ T cells from blood. The CDR3 DNA reads TGTGCCAGCAGTTTATCGGGGCAGGGGAACCAGCCCCAGCATTTT. Protein: CASSLSGQGNQPQHF.